What follows are 17 T cell receptor beta chains derived from one specimen sequenced in a study of blood T cell repertoires in COVID-19. TCRdb's table, derived via immunoSEQ multiplex PCR, lists solely in-frame clones and lacks some. The sample contains a few hundred thousand clones, more than 70% of which appear only once. The source material was peripheral blood. These receptors were obtained from a woman aged 30 to 39 who had recovered from COVID-19.

This clone has just one count. The rearrangement links TRBV15 to TRBJ1-1; TRBD1 matches 7 bases. The V gene's germline CDR1 is LNHNV and CDR2 YYDKDF (reference sequence). The CDR3 contains 12 residues. V lost 5 bases, J lost 8 bases, and 5 bases stayed unmatched. In DNA form, the CDR3 reads TGTGCCACCAGCCGACTACAGGGGGAAGCTTTCTTT. This sequence encodes CATSRLQGEAFF.

V is TRBV7-7 and J is TRBJ1-5; the D is unclear. The V and J ends lost 1 base and 6 bases respectively, with 16 bases between them. The CDR3 covers 16 residues. From germline, CDR1 is SSHAT and CDR2 FNYEAQ (reference sequence). CDR3 coding DNA: TGTGCCAGCAGCTTAGATATTCGGGGAAATGGTCAGCCCCAGCATTTT. Its protein product is CASSLDIRGNGQPQHF.

This clone was recorded a few times. This chain joins TRBV5-4 and TRBJ1-1, with D maybe TRBD1 (5 bases). The germline gives CDR1 SGHNT, CDR2 YYREEE (reference sequence). V lost 4 bases, J lost 2 bases, and 18 bases lay in between. This CDR3 has 16 residues. In nucleotides, the CDR3 is TGTGCCAGCAGCCCTCCTCCGACAGAGGATAACACTGAAGCTTTCTTT. This sequence encodes CASSPPPTEDNTEAFF.

The chain links TRBV29-1 to TRBJ1-5; D ambiguous. The V end lost 6 bases, the J end lost 3 bases, and 12 bases lay between the germline ends. The CDR3 spans 13 residues. Per the germline V gene, CDR1 is SQVTM and CDR2 is ANQGSEA. The CDR3 sequence is CSVIIQPNQPQHF. CDR3 nucleotide sequence: TGCAGCGTAATAATACAGCCCAATCAGCCCCAGCATTTT. The variable domain in full, completed from reference TRBV29-1 and TRBJ1-5, reads SAVISQKPSRDICQRGTSLTIQCQVDSQVTMMFWYRQQPGQSLTLIATANQGSEATYESGFVIDKFPISRPNLTFSTLTVSNMSPEDSSIYLCSVIIQPNQPQHFGDGTRLSIL.

V gene TRBV6-5 combines with J gene TRBJ2-3; D is uncertain. Germline V gives CDR1 MNHEY, CDR2 SVGAGI. Trimming took off 4 bases at V and 2 bases at J, with 7 bases between the two ends. The CDR3 totals 13 residues. Here the CDR3 reads CASSSHFTDTQYF. The CDR3 DNA sequence: TGTGCCAGCAGTTCCCACTTCACAGATACGCAGTATTTT.

The rearrangement uses TRBV19 and TRBJ1-2; TRBD1 aligns across 8 bases. V shed 4 bases and J 7 bases; nucleotides not matched to a gene: 8. CDR1 and CDR2 from the germline V gene are LNHDA and SQIVND (reference sequence). The CDR3 length is 14 residues. DNA of the CDR3: TGTGCCAGTAGTAAGGACAGGGCCCGCTCTGGCTACACCTTC. It specifies CASSKDRARSGYTF.

A few counts support this clone. V gene TRBV7-3 combines with J gene TRBJ2-1; 8 bases are a match to TRBD2. The CDR3 is 15 amino acids. The ends lost 5 bases at V and 7 bases at J; junction bases unmatched: 10. Per the germline V gene, CDR1 is SGHTA and CDR2 is FQGTGA. CDR3 bases: TGTGCCAGCAGCGCCCCGGGGGGGCTGGGGAATGAGCAGTTCTTC. Protein: CASSAPGGLGNEQFF.

The chain has TRBV7-2 and TRBJ1-6; D uncertain. Germline CDR1 reads SGHTA; CDR2 reads FQGNSA. This CDR3 region has 18 residues. V gave up 2 bases and J gave up 0 bases, with 14 bases separating them. This CDR3 reads CASSLHVLQSSYNSPLHF. The DNA of the CDR3 is TGTGCCAGCAGCTTACACGTCTTACAGAGCTCCTATAATTCACCCCTCCACTTT.

The CDR3: CASSSGSNQPQHF. The CDR3, as DNA: TGTGCCAGCAGTTCAGGGAGCAATCAGCCCCAGCATTTT. The chain links TRBV27 to TRBJ1-5, with D perhaps matching TRBD1 (5 bases). The CDR3 sequence is 13 residues long. V dropped 4 bases and J dropped 1 base, with 5 bases sitting between them. Germline V gene data show CDR1 as MNHEY and CDR2 as SMNVEV (reference sequence).

This chain joins TRBV5-1 and TRBJ2-3, with a weak D call TRBD2 (6 bases). This CDR3 has 15 residues. The V end lost 4 bases, the J end lost 0 bases, and 12 bases lay between the germline ends. CDR1 SGHRS and CDR2 YFSETQ come from the germline V gene. The CDR3 DNA is TGCGCCAGCAGCCGTCCGGAGGGGAGCACAGATACGCAGTATTTT. Protein sequence: CASSRPEGSTDTQYF.

The chain uses TRBV7-2 and TRBJ2-5; maybe TRBD1 (5 bases). Germline CDR1 and CDR2: SGHTA and FQGNSA. V was cut by 6 bases and J by 5 bases, with 13 bases left in between. There are 13 residues in the CDR3. The CDR3 here is CASSAGLTETQYF. The DNA of the CDR3 is TGTGCCAGCAGTGCAGGGTTGACGGAGACCCAGTACTTC.

The gene calls are TRBV27 and TRBJ2-2, with D perhaps TRBD2 (5 bases). The CDR3 contains 16 residues. Between the trimmed V and J ends, which lost 6 bases and 0 bases, there was a span of 14 bases. CDR1 and CDR2 from the germline V gene are MNHEY and SMNVEV (reference sequence). CDR3 sequence reads: CASSLGRNANTGELFF. As DNA, the CDR3 is TGTGCCAGCAGCCTAGGGAGAAACGCGAACACCGGGGAGCTGTTTTTT.

The chain carries TRBV11-2 and TRBJ2-7; 10 bases fit TRBD1. Germline loops: CDR1 SGHAT, CDR2 FQNNGV. The CDR3 spans 15 residues. With 3 bases clipped from V and 6 bases from J, the junction kept 8 bases outside the gene matches. CDR3 DNA: TGTGCCAGCAGCTTCGCCCCGGGACAGGGGCGCGAGCAGTACTTC. Amino acid sequence: CASSFAPGQGREQYF.

V usage is TRBV11-2 and J usage is TRBJ2-5; D possibly corresponds to TRBD1 (6 bases). Germline lookup yields CDR1 SGHAT and CDR2 FQNNGV. The CDR3 consists of 15 residues. V dropped 4 bases and J dropped 1 base, with 13 bases sitting between them. CDR3 residues: CASSSMLDSQETQYF. The CDR3 nucleotides read TGTGCCAGCAGCTCTATGTTGGACAGCCAAGAGACCCAGTACTTC.

This chain connects TRBV6-2 or TRBV6-3 to TRBJ2-3; 10 bases agree with TRBD1. The CDR3 totals 18 residues. Germline V CDR1 and CDR2: MNHEY, SVGEGT. The trim removed 6 bases at V and 5 bases at J, leaving 17 bases unmatched. The CDR3 DNA is TGTGCCAGCAGCCCTGGACCGGGACAGGGGCCGCTTCGAGATACGCAGTATTTT. It encodes CASSPGPGQGPLRDTQYF.

The chain is built from TRBV6-5 and TRBJ2-7; a weak D match, TRBD1 (8 bases). V lost 6 bases and J 4 bases, leaving 16 bases between the germline ends. The CDR3 extends over 14 amino acids. CDR1 and CDR2 from the germline V gene are MNHEY and SVGAGI. CDR3 DNA sequence: TGTGCCAGCAGCAGATTACAGGGGGGGTACGAGCAGTACTTC. Its translation is CASSRLQGGYEQYF.

The rearrangement links TRBV7-3 to TRBJ2-1, with D tentatively TRBD2 (5 bases). The V and J ends lost 10 bases and 6 bases respectively, with 16 bases between them. The V gene's germline CDR1 is SGHTA and CDR2 FQGTGA. The CDR3 is 13 amino acids. DNA of the CDR3: TGTGCCACCTCTAGCCAAAGCTTCAATGAGCAGTTCTTC. Its translation: CATSSQSFNEQFF.